The 19 T cell receptor beta chains below were found in one sample sequenced in a study of T cells in tuberculosis. The data were produced by immunoSEQ multiplex PCR, yet TCRdb's version contains in-frame clones alone and is incomplete. The profile shows tens of thousands of clones, approximately 92% of them singletons. Material: PBMCs. The receptor set was obtained from a donor aged 10 to 29 with latent tuberculosis or without tuberculosis infection. Some clones in this sample may be carry-over from other donors' samples.

For the CDR3, the DNA is TGTGCCAGCCGAGCAGAACCCGGGGGGGACACTGAAGCTTTCTTT. This gives the protein CASRAEPGGDTEAFF. The chain couples TRBV6-5 to TRBJ1-1, with TRBD1 as a possible D gene (5 bases). The CDR3 sequence is 15 residues long. V was cut by 8 bases and J by 3 bases, with 19 bases left in between. CDR1 and CDR2 (germline): MNHEY, SVGAGI.

The chain carries TRBV4-1 and TRBJ2-7; 14 nucleotides align to TRBD2. The ends lost 4 bases at V and 1 base at J; junction bases unmatched: 9. The CDR3 covers 18 residues. Germline loops: CDR1 MGHRA, CDR2 YSYEKL. Written as DNA, the CDR3 is TGCGCCAGCAGCCTCTCGGGACTAGCGGGGGTGACGTCCTACGAGCAGTACTTC. Protein: CASSLSGLAGVTSYEQYF.

The V gene is TRBV19, the J gene TRBJ2-7, with 11 bases lining up with TRBD2. Germline loops: CDR1 LNHDA, CDR2 SQIVND (reference sequence). V dropped 5 bases and J dropped 0; count of bases not matched to a gene: 9. The CDR3 contains 17 residues. CDR3 in DNA: TGTGCCAGTAGTTCGCCTAGCGGGGGGAGGAGCTCCTACGAGCAGTACTTC. Its protein product is CASSSPSGGRSSYEQYF.

This clone has only a few counts. The chain joins TRBV5-1 to TRBJ2-3, with 7 bases matching TRBD2. V shed 2 bases and J 1 base; nucleotides not matched to a gene: 4. The CDR3 has 15 residues. Germline CDR1 SGHRS, CDR2 YFSETQ. CDR3 sequence: CASSLRLAGTDTQYF. CDR3 coding DNA: TGCGCCAGCAGCTTACGGCTAGCGGGCACAGATACGCAGTATTTT.

V and J are TRBV6-5 and TRBJ2-1; 8 bases are shared with TRBD2. The V gene's germline CDR1 is MNHEY and CDR2 SVGAGI. J gave up 4 bases and V 5 bases, and 4 bases lay outside the gene matches. This CDR3 is 14 amino acids long. The chain's CDR3 is CASSTSGQYNEQFF. The CDR3 nucleotides are TGTGCCAGCAGTACTAGCGGACAATACAATGAGCAGTTCTTC.

This clone has a single count. The chain uses TRBV7-2 and TRBJ1-2, with TRBD1 as a possible D gene (6 bases). The ends were cut back, 5 bases at V and 5 bases at J, with 12 bases in the middle. CDR3 length equals 13 residues. From germline, CDR1 is SGHTA and CDR2 FQGNSA. The DNA of the CDR3 is TGTGCCAGCAGCCCCCGGACAGAGTATGGCTACACCTTC. It specifies CASSPRTEYGYTF.

J is TRBJ2-7 and V is TRBV18; 12 bases are a match to TRBD1. CDR3 length: 15 amino acids. V shed 6 bases and J 4 bases; nucleotides not matched to a gene: 7. CDR1 KGHSH and CDR2 LQKENI come from the germline V gene. CDR3 loop: CASSPGTGGMYEQYF. CDR3 in DNA: TGTGCCAGCTCCCCAGGGACAGGGGGCATGTACGAGCAGTACTTC. The whole variable domain, remainder taken from reference TRBV18 and TRBJ2-7, is NAGVMQNPRHLVRRRGQEARLRCSPMKGHSHVYWYRQLPEEGLKFMVYLQKENIIDESGMPKERFSAEFPKEGPSILRIQQVVRGDSAAYFCASSPGTGGMYEQYFGPGTRLTVT.

The chain combines TRBV11-3 with TRBJ2-2, with TRBD2 as a possible D gene (5 bases). There are 15 residues in the CDR3. Trimming pared 8 bases from V and 4 bases from J, leaving 17 bases between. Germline CDR1 reads SGHNT; CDR2 reads YENEEA. In nucleotides, the CDR3 is TGTGCCAGCCGCCCAGGCGGGTCTAGCACCGGGGAGCTGTTTTTT. Its translation is CASRPGGSSTGELFF.

The rearrangement uses TRBV15 and TRBJ1-1; TRBD1 matches 10 bases. The J segment lost 5 bases and the V segment lost 3 bases, leaving 6 bases of the junction unmatched. CDR3 length: 15 amino acids. Germline V gene sequence: CDR1 LNHNV, CDR2 YYDKDF (reference sequence). This CDR3 reads CATSSRDRGRTEAFF. DNA for the CDR3: TGTGCCACCAGCAGCCGGGACAGGGGAAGGACTGAAGCTTTCTTT. Variable domain in full (rest from reference TRBV15 and TRBJ1-1): DAMVIQNPRYQVTQFGKPVTLSCSQTLNHNVMYWYQQKSSQAPKLLFHYYDKDFNNEADTPDNFQSRRPNTSFCFLDIRSPGLGDTAMYLCATSSRDRGRTEAFFGQGTRLTVV.

Comment on this clone: An end of the junction does not agree with germline; a read error may underlie this. V and J are TRBV7-3 and TRBJ1-1, with TRBD1 matching over 7 bases. Germline V gives CDR1 SGHTA, CDR2 FQGTGA. This CDR3 spans 15 amino acids. CDR3 sequence: CASSLTGQSVTEAFF. The CDR3 DNA reads TGTGCCAGCAGCCTAACGGGACAGTCGGTCACTGAAGCTTTCTTT.

The chain links TRBV18 to TRBJ1-5; D not resolved. The CDR3 spans 13 residues. The germline V and J ends were trimmed by 3 bases and 3 bases, with 6 bases remaining between them. Germline CDR1 is KGHSH and CDR2 is LQKENI. The CDR3 bases are TGTGCCAGCTCACCTGCGAACAATCAGCCCCAGCATTTT. This codes for CASSPANNQPQHF.

The gene calls are TRBV29-1 and TRBJ2-7; D call uncertain. V was cut by 4 bases and J by 4 bases, with 11 bases left in between. The CDR3 is 12 residues long. Germline V gene lookup returns CDR1 SQVTM and CDR2 ANQGSEA. CDR3 residues: CSVVLGSYEQYF. DNA of the CDR3: TGCAGCGTTGTTCTCGGGTCTTACGAGCAGTACTTC.

The chain combines TRBV7-9 with TRBJ1-4; no clear D gene. The germline CDR1 and CDR2 sequences are SEHNR and FQNEAQ (reference sequence). The CDR3 totals 16 residues. V lost 2 bases and J 2 bases, leaving 12 bases between the germline ends. As DNA, the CDR3 is TGTGCCAGCAGCTTACTCGAGGCATGGACTAATGAAAAACTGTTTTTT. Protein: CASSLLEAWTNEKLFF.

This clone was seen a few times. The genes are TRBV19 and TRBJ1-2; TRBD1 might be the D (5 bases). Trimming took 1 base from V and 6 from J, leaving 9 bases between them. Germline assignment: CDR1 LNHDA and CDR2 SQIVND (reference sequence). There are 13 residues in the CDR3. CDR3 sequence (DNA): TGTGCCAGTAGTATAGGGTACAGGCATGGCTACACCTTC. Translated: CASSIGYRHGYTF. The entire variable domain, with the rest obtained from reference TRBV19 and TRBJ1-2, is as follows: DGGITQSPKYLFRKEGQNVTLSCEQNLNHDAMYWYRQDPGQGLRLIYYSQIVNDFQKGDIAEGYSVSREKKESFPLTVTSAQKNPTAFYLCASSIGYRHGYTFGSGTRLTVV.

The J gene is TRBJ2-1, the V gene TRBV5-1; D is perhaps TRBD2 (5 bases). The CDR3 contains 17 residues. From germline, CDR1 is SGHRS and CDR2 YFSETQ. V lost 4 bases, J lost 0 bases, and 17 bases lay in between. The CDR3 here is CASSPGLLLDSYNEQFF. DNA for the CDR3: TGCGCCAGCAGCCCCGGACTTCTTTTGGACTCCTACAATGAGCAGTTCTTC.

The chain employs TRBV5-1 and TRBJ2-3; D is possibly TRBD1 (5 bases). The germline V gene encodes CDR1 SGHRS and CDR2 YFSETQ. The CDR3 has 16 amino acids. Between the trimmed V and J ends, which lost 0 bases and 0 bases, there was a span of 11 bases. This CDR3 reads CASSLDDSLSTDTQYF. The CDR3 nucleotides read TGCGCCAGCAGCTTGGATGACAGCTTAAGCACAGATACGCAGTATTTT.

The chain links TRBV18 to TRBJ1-1, with a possible D match to TRBD1 (6 bases). The CDR3 has 13 residues. CDR1 and CDR2 from the germline V gene are KGHSH and LQKENI. The CDR3 here is CRTVRLLNTEAFF. The DNA for the CDR3 is TGTCGGACAGTCAGGCTTCTAAACACTGAAGCTTTCTTT. Combining the CDR3 with reference TRBV18 and TRBJ1-1 gives the whole variable domain NAGVMQNPRHLVRRRGQEARLRCSPMKGHSHVYWYRQLPEEGLKFMVYLQKENIIDESGMPKERFSAEFPKEGPSILRIQQVVRGDSAAYFCRTVRLLNTEAFFGQGTRLTVV.

V and J are TRBV7-2 and TRBJ2-5; 8 positions match TRBD1. Germline loops: CDR1 SGHTA, CDR2 FQGNSA. The V and J ends lost 3 bases and 5 bases, in that order; junction bases with no gene match: 8. The CDR3 has 15 amino acids. CDR3 bases: TGTGCCAGCAGCTTTCCCCGGGACAGGCGCGAGACCCAGTACTTC. The encoded protein is CASSFPRDRRETQYF.

The table lists this clone with a count of one. V gene TRBV5-1 combines with J gene TRBJ2-4; maybe TRBD1 (6 bases). Trimming cost V 0 bases and J 3 bases, with 13 bases left between them. The CDR3 runs to 16 residues. Looked up from germline, CDR1 is SGHRS and CDR2 is YFSETQ. The CDR3 is CASSLGEGHLKNIQYF. CDR3 nucleotides: TGCGCCAGCAGCTTGGGTGAGGGACACCTCAAAAACATTCAGTACTTC.